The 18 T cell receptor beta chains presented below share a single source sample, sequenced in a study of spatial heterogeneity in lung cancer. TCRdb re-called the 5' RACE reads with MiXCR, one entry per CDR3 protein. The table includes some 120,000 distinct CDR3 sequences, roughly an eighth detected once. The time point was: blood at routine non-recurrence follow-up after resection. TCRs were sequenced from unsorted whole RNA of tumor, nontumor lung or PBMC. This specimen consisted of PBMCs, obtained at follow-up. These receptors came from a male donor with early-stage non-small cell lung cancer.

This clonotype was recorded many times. As DNA, the CDR3 is TGTGCCAGTAGTATTGAAGGGAAGAGAGATACGCAGTATTTT. It specifies CASSIEGKRDTQYF. V usage is TRBV19 and J usage is TRBJ2-3; D not certain. Trimming cost V 3 bases and J 5 bases, with 12 bases left between them. This CDR3 is built from 14 residues. Germline V CDR1 and CDR2: LNHDA, SQIVND (reference sequence).

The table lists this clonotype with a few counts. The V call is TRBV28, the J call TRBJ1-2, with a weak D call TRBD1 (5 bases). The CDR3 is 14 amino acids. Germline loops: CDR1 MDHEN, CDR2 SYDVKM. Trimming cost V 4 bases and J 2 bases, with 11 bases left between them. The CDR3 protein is CASSYGWGNYGYTF. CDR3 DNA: TGTGCCAGCAGTTACGGGTGGGGGAACTATGGCTACACCTTC.

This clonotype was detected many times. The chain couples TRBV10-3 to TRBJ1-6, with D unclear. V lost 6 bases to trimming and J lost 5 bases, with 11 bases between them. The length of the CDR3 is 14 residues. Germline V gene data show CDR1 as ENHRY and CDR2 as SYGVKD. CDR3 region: CAISQGRDNSPLHF. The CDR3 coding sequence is TGTGCCATCAGCCAAGGGAGGGATAATTCACCCCTCCACTTT.

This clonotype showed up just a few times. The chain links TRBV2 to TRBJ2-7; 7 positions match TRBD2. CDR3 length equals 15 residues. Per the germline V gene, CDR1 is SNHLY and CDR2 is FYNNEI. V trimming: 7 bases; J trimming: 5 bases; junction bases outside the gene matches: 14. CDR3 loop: CASKTERGLSHEQYF. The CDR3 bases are TGTGCCAGCAAAACCGAGCGGGGCCTGAGCCACGAGCAGTACTTC.

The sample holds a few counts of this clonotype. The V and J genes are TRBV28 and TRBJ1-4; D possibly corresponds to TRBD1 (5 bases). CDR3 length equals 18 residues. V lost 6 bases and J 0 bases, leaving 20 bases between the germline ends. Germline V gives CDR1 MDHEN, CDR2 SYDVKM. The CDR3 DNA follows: TGTGCCAGCAGCTTAACGGGGACGGCCGCCACAACTAATGAAAAACTGTTTTTT. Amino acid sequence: CASSLTGTAATTNEKLFF. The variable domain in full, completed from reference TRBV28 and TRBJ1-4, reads DVKVTQSSRYLVKRTGEKVFLECVQDMDHENMFWYRQDPGLGLRLIYFSYDVKMKEKGDIPEGYSVSREKKERFSLILESASTNQTSMYLCASSLTGTAATTNEKLFFGSGTQLSVL.

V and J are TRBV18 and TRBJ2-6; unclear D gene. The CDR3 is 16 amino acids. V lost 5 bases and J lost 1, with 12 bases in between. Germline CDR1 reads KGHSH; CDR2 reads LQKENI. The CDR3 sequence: CASSSSRLSGANVLTF. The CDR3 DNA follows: TGTGCCAGCTCATCATCCAGACTGTCTGGGGCCAACGTCCTGACTTTC. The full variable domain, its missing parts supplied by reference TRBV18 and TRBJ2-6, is NAGVMQNPRHLVRRRGQEARLRCSPMKGHSHVYWYRQLPEEGLKFMVYLQKENIIDESGMPKERFSAEFPKEGPSILRIQQVVRGDSAAYFCASSSSRLSGANVLTFGAGSRLTVL.

The CDR3 sequence is CSAKLAGNIQYF. The CDR3 region has the DNA TGCAGTGCTAAACTAGCGGGAAACATTCAGTACTTC. The chain is built from TRBV20-1 and TRBJ2-4; 9 positions match TRBD2. The CDR3 runs 12 residues. Germline assignment: CDR1 DFQATT and CDR2 SNEGSKA (reference sequence). The J segment lost 6 bases and the V segment lost 4 bases, leaving 1 base of the junction unmatched.

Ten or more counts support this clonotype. The CDR3 DNA reads TGTGCCAGCAGTTTACATCCGGGACAGGGAAAAGAGACCCAGTACTTC. Amino acid sequence: CASSLHPGQGKETQYF. The chain combines TRBV28 with TRBJ2-5; TRBD1 matches at 9 bases. The CDR3 totals 16 residues. V shed 2 bases, J shed 3 bases, and the junction held 7 bases outside the gene matches. Germline-derived CDR1 and CDR2 are MDHEN and SYDVKM. The full variable domain, in which reference TRBV28 and TRBJ2-5 provide the parts outside the CDR3, is DVKVTQSSRYLVKRTGEKVFLECVQDMDHENMFWYRQDPGLGLRLIYFSYDVKMKEKGDIPEGYSVSREKKERFSLILESASTNQTSMYLCASSLHPGQGKETQYFGPGTRLLVL.

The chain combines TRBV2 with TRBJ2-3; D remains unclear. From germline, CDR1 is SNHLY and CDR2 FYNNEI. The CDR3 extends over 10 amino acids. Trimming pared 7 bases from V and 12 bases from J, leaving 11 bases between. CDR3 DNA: TGTGCCAGCACAGGCGGAAGACAGTATTTT. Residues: CASTGGRQYF.

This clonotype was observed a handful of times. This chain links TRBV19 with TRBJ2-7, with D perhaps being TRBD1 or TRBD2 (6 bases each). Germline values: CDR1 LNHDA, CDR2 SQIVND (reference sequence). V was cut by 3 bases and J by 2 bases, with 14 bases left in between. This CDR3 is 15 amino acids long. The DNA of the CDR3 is TGTGCCAGTAGTATCCGGGACTGGGGGCCCTACGAGCAGTACTTC. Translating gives CASSIRDWGPYEQYF.

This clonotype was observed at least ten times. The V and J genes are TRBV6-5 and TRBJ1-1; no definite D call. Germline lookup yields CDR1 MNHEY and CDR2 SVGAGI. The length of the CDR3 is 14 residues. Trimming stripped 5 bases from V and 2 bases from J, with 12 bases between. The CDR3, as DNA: TGTGCCAGCAGTCAAATCCGCGGAAACACTGAAGCTTTCTTT. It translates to CASSQIRGNTEAFF.

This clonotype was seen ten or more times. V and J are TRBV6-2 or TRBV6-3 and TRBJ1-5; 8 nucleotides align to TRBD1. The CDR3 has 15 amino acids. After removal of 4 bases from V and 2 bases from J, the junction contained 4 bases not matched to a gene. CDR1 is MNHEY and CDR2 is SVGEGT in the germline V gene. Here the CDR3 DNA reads TGTGCCAGCAGTTCGGCGACAGGGGGCAATCAGCCCCAGCATTTT. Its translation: CASSSATGGNQPQHF.

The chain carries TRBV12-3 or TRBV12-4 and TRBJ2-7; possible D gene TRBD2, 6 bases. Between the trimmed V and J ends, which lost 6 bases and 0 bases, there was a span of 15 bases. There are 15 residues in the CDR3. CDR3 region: CASSPLALSSYEQYF. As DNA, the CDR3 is TGTGCCAGCAGCCCTCTAGCGTTGAGCTCCTACGAGCAGTACTTC.

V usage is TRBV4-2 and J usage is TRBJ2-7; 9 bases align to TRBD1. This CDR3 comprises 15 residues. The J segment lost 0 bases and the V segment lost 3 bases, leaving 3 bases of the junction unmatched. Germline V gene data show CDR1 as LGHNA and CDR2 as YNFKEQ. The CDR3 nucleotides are TGTGCCAGCAGCCATGAACAGGGGGCCTCCTACGAGCAGTACTTC. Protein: CASSHEQGASYEQYF.

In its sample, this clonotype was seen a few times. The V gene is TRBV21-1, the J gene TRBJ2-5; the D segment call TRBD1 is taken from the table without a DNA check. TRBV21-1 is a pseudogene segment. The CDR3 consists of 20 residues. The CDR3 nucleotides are TGTGCCAGCAGCAAAGCGCCCCGGGAAAAAATGATATCTTACCAAGAGACCCAGTACTTC. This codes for CASSKAPREKMISYQETQYF.

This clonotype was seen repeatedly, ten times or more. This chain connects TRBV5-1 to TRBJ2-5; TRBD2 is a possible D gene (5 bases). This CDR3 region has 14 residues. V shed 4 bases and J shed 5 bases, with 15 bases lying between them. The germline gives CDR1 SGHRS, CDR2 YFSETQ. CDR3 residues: CASSLTSASETQYF. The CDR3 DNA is TGCGCCAGCAGCCTCACTAGTGCGTCGGAGACCCAGTACTTC.

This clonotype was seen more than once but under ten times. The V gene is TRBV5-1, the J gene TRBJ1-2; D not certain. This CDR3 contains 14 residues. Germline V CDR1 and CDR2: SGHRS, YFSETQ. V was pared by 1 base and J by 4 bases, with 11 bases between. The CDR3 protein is CASSLSSGFYGYTF. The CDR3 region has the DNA TGCGCCAGCAGCTTGTCTAGCGGCTTCTATGGCTACACCTTC.

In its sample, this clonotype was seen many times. This CDR3 reads CASSSQRGPTDTQYF. The CDR3 DNA reads TGCGCCAGCAGCTCTCAGCGGGGGCCCACAGATACGCAGTATTTT. The chain has TRBV5-1 and TRBJ2-3; 8 bases map to TRBD2. CDR3 size: 15 residues. Germline CDR1 and CDR2: SGHRS and YFSETQ. Losses at the gene ends were 3 bases for V and 2 bases for J; bases not matched to a gene: 5.